A single sample gave rise to the 27 T cell receptor beta chains below, sequenced in a study. MiXCR was run by TCRdb on the RT-PCR reads, yielding one entry per CDR3 protein. The data show about 680,000 distinct CDR3 sequences, 13% to 15% seen once. Sample: memory CD4+ T cells from blood. Source of these receptors: a female donor in good health, serving as a healthy control.

The chain combines TRBV20-1 with TRBJ1-2; D remains unclear. Looked up from germline, CDR1 is DFQATT and CDR2 is SNEGSKA (reference sequence). The CDR3 has 14 amino acids. V lost 0 bases, J lost 5 bases, and 13 bases lay in between. CDR3 DNA sequence: TGCAGTGCTAGAGATCGCGTAATCTATTATGGCTACACCTTC. It is translated as CSARDRVIYYGYTF.

The chain links TRBV5-5 to TRBJ1-6; 7 nucleotides match TRBD1. Germline CDR1 and CDR2: SGHKS and YYEKEE (reference sequence). The V segment lost 4 bases and the J segment 8 bases; nucleotides outside the gene matches: 9. The CDR3 is made up of 15 amino acids. The CDR3 DNA reads TGTGCCAGCAGCCTCAGAGAGGGGGCCGATTCACCCCTCCACTTT. Translated, it gives CASSLREGADSPLHF.

This clonotype was seen repeatedly, ten times or more. The J gene is TRBJ2-7, the V gene TRBV20-1; maybe TRBD2 (6 bases). V shed 3 bases and J shed 2 bases, with 20 bases lying between them. The CDR3 is made up of 16 amino acids. CDR1 and CDR2 from the germline V gene are DFQATT and SNEGSKA (reference sequence). CDR3 amino acids: CSARPPGTPPAYEQYF. The DNA of the CDR3 is TGCAGTGCTAGGCCCCCCGGGACTCCCCCAGCCTACGAGCAGTACTTC.

This clonotype showed up many times. The V gene is TRBV5-1, the J gene TRBJ1-1; D unresolved. In germline, CDR1 is SGHRS, CDR2 YFSETQ. This CDR3 has 15 residues. V lost 0 bases and J 3 bases, leaving 12 bases between the germline ends. The CDR3 region is CASSLDSNGYTEAFF. DNA for the CDR3: TGCGCCAGCAGCTTGGACAGTAACGGGTACACTGAAGCTTTCTTT.

The chain joins TRBV27 to TRBJ2-7; perhaps TRBD2 as D (6 bases). Germline lookup yields CDR1 MNHEY and CDR2 SMNVEV (reference sequence). V was trimmed by 8 bases and J by 1 base, leaving 18 bases between them. The CDR3 is 15 amino acids. The CDR3 bases are TGTGCCAGCCGATATGGCGGGGTAGGATCCTACGAGCAGTACTTC. This sequence encodes CASRYGGVGSYEQYF.

On this clonotype itself: This may come from a read error, since a much larger clone is one base off. V is TRBV29-1 and J is TRBJ2-3, with 8 bases matching TRBD2. In germline, CDR1 is SQVTM, CDR2 ANQGSEA. This CDR3 spans 15 amino acids. The CDR3 protein is CIVEGLADDTDTQYF. The CDR3 nucleotides are TGCATCGTTGAAGGACTAGCCGACGACACAGATACGCAGTATTTT.

This clonotype was counted between two and nine times. V gene TRBV6-6 combines with J gene TRBJ2-3; D may match TRBD1 or TRBD2 (5 bases each). V was trimmed by 2 bases and J by 9 bases, leaving 15 bases between them. The CDR3 totals 14 residues. CDR1 and CDR2 from the germline V gene are MNHNY and SVGAGI (reference sequence). The CDR3 nucleotides are TGTGCCAGCAGTTACACGCTTGGGGGAGAGACGCAGTATTTT. This codes for CASSYTLGGETQYF.

There are many counts of this clonotype. V gene TRBV10-2 combines with J gene TRBJ1-5; D unclear. V gave up 4 bases and J gave up 1 base, with 5 bases separating them. Per the germline V gene, CDR1 is WSHSY and CDR2 is SAAADI. This CDR3 comprises 13 residues. The CDR3 here is CASSGGSNQPQHF. In DNA, the CDR3 is TGCGCCAGCAGTGGCGGCAGCAATCAGCCCCAGCATTTT.

The rearrangement joins TRBV12-3 or TRBV12-4 to TRBJ1-1, with D unclear. V was pared by 7 bases and J by 3 bases, with 15 bases between. This CDR3 has 14 amino acids. CDR3 DNA: TGTGCCAGCACCCCGACTCAAAGGGACACTGAAGCTTTCTTT. It encodes CASTPTQRDTEAFF.

This clonotype showed up just a few times. The chain has TRBV28 and TRBJ2-7; 8 nucleotides match TRBD1. The trim removed 4 bases at V and 1 base at J, leaving 6 bases unmatched. Looked up from germline, CDR1 is MDHEN and CDR2 is SYDVKM. This CDR3 is built from 15 residues. The CDR3 here is CASSSTGQGSYEQYF. The CDR3 bases are TGTGCCAGCAGTTCAACTGGACAGGGTTCCTACGAGCAGTACTTC.

V and J are TRBV6-2 or TRBV6-3 and TRBJ2-5, with 7 bases that match TRBD1. V trimming: 8 bases; J trimming: 5 bases; junction bases outside the gene matches: 11. The V gene's germline CDR1 is MNHEY and CDR2 SVGEGT. CDR3 length equals 14 residues. The CDR3 reads CASRRAQGSETQYF. The CDR3 DNA follows: TGTGCCAGCCGGCGGGCACAGGGGTCGGAGACCCAGTACTTC.

This clonotype was seen a few times. The V gene is TRBV12-3 or TRBV12-4, the J gene TRBJ1-5; unclear D gene. Deletions cut 3 bases from V and 5 bases from J, with 17 bases between. This CDR3 has 16 residues. CDR3: CASSFGLHPPDQPQHF. The CDR3 DNA reads as TGTGCCAGCAGTTTCGGACTGCATCCGCCCGATCAGCCCCAGCATTTT.

The CDR3 sequence is CASSYGGATNTEAFF. The CDR3 nucleotides read TGTGCCAGCAGTTACGGAGGGGCGACGAACACTGAAGCTTTCTTT. This chain uses TRBV6-2 or TRBV6-3 with TRBJ1-1; D may be TRBD1 (5 bases). CDR1 is MNHEY and CDR2 is SVGEGT in the germline V gene. This CDR3 has 15 residues. V was clipped by 2 bases and J by 1 base, with 11 bases between them.

In this sample, this clonotype turned up a few times. The chain combines TRBV5-5 with TRBJ1-3, with D maybe TRBD1 (6 bases). The germline V and J ends were trimmed by 3 bases and 0 bases, with 13 bases remaining between them. Germline V gene lookup returns CDR1 SGHKS and CDR2 YYEKEE (reference sequence). This CDR3 spans 16 amino acids. CDR3 loop: CASSWADSTSGNTIYF. CDR3 bases: TGTGCCAGCAGCTGGGCGGACAGCACCTCTGGAAACACCATATATTTT.

This chain links TRBV4-1 with TRBJ1-3, with D maybe TRBD1 (5 bases). This CDR3 is 18 amino acids long. The germline gives CDR1 MGHRA, CDR2 YSYEKL. Deletions cut 8 bases from V and 0 bases from J, with 23 bases between. This CDR3 reads CASGGGDLGLLSGNTIYF. In DNA, the CDR3 is TGCGCCAGCGGTGGGGGGGACCTGGGCCTACTCTCTGGAAACACCATATATTTT.

This clonotype was seen many times. The chain uses TRBV7-8 and TRBJ2-1, with D possibly being TRBD2 (6 bases). The CDR3 consists of 16 residues. The germline gives CDR1 SGHVS, CDR2 FQNEAQ. Trimming stripped 5 bases from V and 3 bases from J, with 17 bases between. This CDR3 reads CASSPRRDSGYNEQFF. CDR3 sequence (DNA): TGTGCCAGCAGCCCACGTCGGGATAGCGGCTACAATGAGCAGTTCTTC.

With regard to this clonotype: At one boundary the junction diverges from the germline segment, which might be a read error. The chain has TRBV7-7 and TRBJ2-5; D might be TRBD2 (6 bases). The CDR3 is 13 residues long. Germline loops: CDR1 SSHAT, CDR2 FNYEAQ (reference sequence). CDR3 nucleotides: TGTGCTAGCAGTAGGGACTTCGGAGAGACCCAGTACTTC. Its translation: CASSRDFGETQYF.

This clonotype has a handful of counts. The chain recombines TRBV6-2 or TRBV6-3 with TRBJ1-1; D is unresolved. The CDR3 contains 11 residues. V shed 2 bases and J shed 9 bases, with 7 bases lying between them. The germline V gene encodes CDR1 MNHEY and CDR2 SVGEGT. CDR3 sequence: CASSYRLKAFF. CDR3 coding DNA: TGTGCCAGCAGTTACCGGCTAAAAGCTTTCTTT.

The J gene is TRBJ1-1, the V gene TRBV20-1; 9 bases map to TRBD1. The V and J ends lost 5 bases and 3 bases, in that order; junction bases with no gene match: 13. The CDR3 sequence is 16 residues long. CDR1 is DFQATT and CDR2 is SNEGSKA in the germline V gene (reference sequence). The CDR3 coding sequence is TGCAGTGCTTCTTACCGGGACAGGGCGAGGGACACTGAAGCTTTCTTT. Translated, it gives CSASYRDRARDTEAFF.

In this sample, this clonotype turned up many times. The chain carries TRBV7-9 and TRBJ1-2, with D unresolved. This CDR3 comprises 12 residues. The V end was cut by 3 bases, the J end by 6 bases, with 8 bases between. Germline CDR1 reads SEHNR; CDR2 reads FQNEAQ (reference sequence). CDR3 coding DNA: TGTGCCAGCAGCTTGGCCTGGGATGGCTACACCTTC. This encodes CASSLAWDGYTF.

The gene calls are TRBV20-1 and TRBJ2-1; 9 bases map to TRBD1. This CDR3 comprises 16 residues. The junction had 11 bases not matched to a gene; V was cut back by 0 bases and J by 8 bases. The germline V gene has CDR1 DFQATT and CDR2 SNEGSKA (reference sequence). The CDR3 here is CSARDQQGAFQYEQFF. CDR3 bases: TGCAGTGCTAGAGATCAACAGGGGGCCTTTCAGTATGAGCAGTTCTTC.

V usage is TRBV7-9 and J usage is TRBJ1-2; TRBD1 aligns across 11 bases. Per germline, CDR1 SEHNR and CDR2 FQNEAQ (reference sequence). With V trimmed by 6 bases and J by 9 bases, 12 bases remained unmatched. CDR3 length: 15 amino acids. CDR3 sequence reads: CASRKYGQGAQSYTF. The CDR3 DNA reads as TGTGCCAGCAGGAAATACGGACAGGGGGCGCAAAGCTACACCTTC.

The chain is built from TRBV7-2 and TRBJ1-5; 9 positions agree with TRBD1. This CDR3 is 17 amino acids long. CDR1 SGHTA and CDR2 FQGNSA come from the germline V gene. J lost 4 bases, V lost 2 bases, and 9 bases had no gene match. CDR3 protein: CASSLIAGTGINQPQHF. CDR3 DNA: TGTGCCAGCAGCTTAATCGCCGGGACAGGGATAAATCAGCCCCAGCATTTT.

This clonotype was counted ten times or more. The gene calls are TRBV11-2 and TRBJ2-3; D gene unclear. The CDR3 sequence is 13 residues long. In germline, CDR1 is SGHAT, CDR2 FQNNGV. Trimming took off 3 bases at V and 6 bases at J, with 10 bases between the two ends. The CDR3 region is CASSFLYFDTQYF. The CDR3 DNA reads as TGTGCCAGCAGCTTCCTCTATTTTGATACGCAGTATTTT.

This clonotype was seen a few times. CDR3 in amino acids: CASSLKQGRMNTEAFF. CDR3 DNA: TGTGCCAGCAGCTTAAAACAGGGACGGATGAACACTGAAGCTTTCTTT. The chain employs TRBV7-3 and TRBJ1-1; D perhaps matches TRBD1 (6 bases). Trimming took 1 base from V and 0 from J, leaving 12 bases between them. Per germline, CDR1 SGHTA and CDR2 FQGTGA. The CDR3 has 16 amino acids.

This clonotype showed up just a few times. The chain joins TRBV7-2 to TRBJ2-3, with D perhaps matching TRBD2 (5 bases). The CDR3 totals 14 residues. Germline V gene sequence: CDR1 SGHTA, CDR2 FQGNSA. V gave up 5 bases and J gave up 2 bases, with 11 bases separating them. Here the CDR3 DNA reads TGTGCCAGCAGCACGCGGGTACCCACAGATACGCAGTATTTT. The encoded protein is CASSTRVPTDTQYF.

DNA for the CDR3: TGTGCCAGCACCCTTAGCCGGCCCGAATATGACAATGAGCAGTTCTTC. Protein: CASTLSRPEYDNEQFF. The chain uses TRBV7-8 and TRBJ2-1, with D unclear. Germline V gene data show CDR1 as SGHVS and CDR2 as FQNEAQ. Trimming cost V 7 bases and J 5 bases, with 21 bases left between them. CDR3 length equals 16 residues. Full variable domain (outside the CDR3, taken from reference TRBV7-8 and TRBJ2-1): GAGVSQSPRYKVAKRGQDVALRCDPISGHVSLFWYQQALGQGPEFLTYFQNEAQLDKSGLPSDRFFAERPEGSVSTLKIQRTQQEDSAVYLCASTLSRPEYDNEQFFGPGTRLTVL.